Shown below are 32 T cell receptor beta chains from a single sample sequenced in a study of Tregs in tolerant kidney transplant recipients. TCRdb keeps only in-frame clones here, not all; method: immunoSEQ multiplex PCR. The sample carries some 74,000 clones, around 93% recorded once. The specimen was Tregs from blood, collected before the transplant. These receptors originate from a human donor who received a combined kidney and bone marrow transplant.

The chain has TRBV9 and TRBJ1-6, with TRBD1 identical over 7 bases. Germline V CDR1 and CDR2: SGDLS, YYNGEE. J gave up 6 bases and V 4 bases, and 4 bases lay outside the gene matches. The CDR3 is 14 residues long. The CDR3 loop is CASSPDRPNSPLHF. In DNA form, the CDR3 reads TGTGCCAGCAGCCCGGACAGGCCTAATTCACCCCTCCACTTT.

V and J are TRBV30 and TRBJ1-1; possibly TRBD1 for D (5 bases). V lost 7 bases and J 0 bases, leaving 9 bases between the germline ends. The CDR3 totals 12 residues. Germline V gives CDR1 GTSNPN, CDR2 SVGIG (reference sequence). The CDR3 DNA reads as TGTGCCTTCAGACAGTTGAACACTGAAGCTTTCTTT. Its translation: CAFRQLNTEAFF.

The CDR3 DNA sequence: TGTGCCAGCAGTCGGGGGAATCAGAACACCGGGGAGCTGTTTTTT. This sequence encodes CASSRGNQNTGELFF. The chain has TRBV27 and TRBJ2-2; a weak D match, TRBD2 (6 bases). Germline-derived CDR1 and CDR2 are MNHEY and SMNVEV (reference sequence). The CDR3 is made up of 15 amino acids. Trimming left V 5 bases short and J 1 base short, with 11 bases between.

The chain combines TRBV7-8 with TRBJ2-7; no definite D call. The CDR3 extends over 12 amino acids. CDR1 SGHVS and CDR2 FQNEAQ come from the germline V gene. Between the trimmed V and J ends, which lost 5 bases and 6 bases, there was a span of 11 bases. The CDR3 region has the DNA TGTGCCAGCAGCCTGACCTGGGGCGAGCAGTACTTC. Its protein product is CASSLTWGEQYF.

V and J are TRBV6-6 and TRBJ1-3, with no clear D. CDR1 and CDR2 from the germline V gene are MNHNY and SVGAGI (reference sequence). The CDR3 is 13 residues long. Trimming left V 6 bases short and J 2 bases short, with 8 bases between. Written as DNA, the CDR3 is TGTGCCAGCAGCCAAACTACTGGAAACACCATATATTTT. This gives the protein CASSQTTGNTIYF.

The gene calls are TRBV19 and TRBJ2-3, with TRBD2 matching over 10 bases. CDR3 length: 19 residues. Germline CDR1 and CDR2: LNHDA and SQIVND (reference sequence). V lost 1 base and J lost 3; bases outside the gene matches: 13. CDR3 in DNA: TGTGCCAGTAGTATAGTAGGAGCGGGAGGGCCAGGGGGTACAGATACGCAGTATTTT. It specifies CASSIVGAGGPGGTDTQYF.

DNA of the CDR3: TGTGCCAGCAGCGTACAGGGAGGAAGGGGCACAGATACGCAGTATTTT. Amino acids: CASSVQGGRGTDTQYF. The chain couples TRBV7-2 to TRBJ2-3; TRBD1 or TRBD2 may be the D gene (6 bases each). The CDR3 runs 16 residues. Germline V gene data show CDR1 as SGHTA and CDR2 as FQGNSA. The V gene lost 5 bases and the J gene lost 1 base, with 16 bases spanning the gap.

The rearrangement links TRBV5-1 to TRBJ2-3; TRBD2 might be the D (6 bases). Germline V gene lookup returns CDR1 SGHRS and CDR2 YFSETQ. The length of the CDR3 is 12 residues. Trimming pared 2 bases from V and 6 bases from J, leaving 7 bases between. CDR3 bases: TGCGCCAGCAGCTTCACTAGCGATACGCAGTATTTT. Translation: CASSFTSDTQYF.

The J gene is TRBJ2-2, the V gene TRBV7-2; no firm D call. Trimming took off 1 base at V and 0 bases at J, with 12 bases between the two ends. The CDR3 loop spans 17 amino acids. The germline V gene encodes CDR1 SGHTA and CDR2 FQGNSA. In DNA, the CDR3 is TGTGCCAGCAGCTTAGGGTTAGGCGCTACGAACACCGGGGAGCTGTTTTTT. Its translation is CASSLGLGATNTGELFF.

The V and J genes are TRBV5-6 and TRBJ2-2, with 9 bases matching TRBD1. J lost 6 bases, V lost 5 bases, and 5 bases had no gene match. This CDR3 region has 14 residues. Germline V gives CDR1 SGHDT, CDR2 YYEEEE. The CDR3 nucleotides read TGTGCCAGCAGGCTTAACAGGGGGCCCGGGGAGCTGTTTTTT. It translates to CASRLNRGPGELFF. Drawing the rest from reference TRBV5-6 and TRBJ2-2, the complete variable domain is DAGVTQSPTHLIKTRGQQVTLRCSPKSGHDTVSWYQQALGQGPQFIFQYYEEEERQRGNFPDRFSGHQFPNYSSELNVNALLLGDSALYLCASRLNRGPGELFFGEGSRLTVL.

V gene TRBV30 combines with J gene TRBJ1-4; D is unclear. This CDR3 has 13 residues. Germline V gene sequence: CDR1 GTSNPN, CDR2 SVGIG (reference sequence). The V end lost 5 bases, the J end lost 9 bases, and 16 bases lay between the germline ends. This CDR3 is CAWGESIDQKLFF. The CDR3 nucleotides are TGTGCCTGGGGAGAATCAATTGATCAAAAACTGTTTTTT.

CDR3: CASNGQGAGEQYF. The CDR3 nucleotides read TGTGCCAGCAATGGACAGGGGGCGGGCGAGCAGTACTTC. The chain recombines TRBV2 with TRBJ2-5; the match to TRBD1 covers 11 bases. The J call may be mistaken, given a closer DNA end match to TRBJ2-7. Per germline, CDR1 SNHLY and CDR2 FYNNEI. The CDR3 runs to 13 residues.

The chain carries TRBV5-1 and TRBJ2-3; maybe TRBD1 (6 bases). The germline gives CDR1 SGHRS, CDR2 YFSETQ. The CDR3 is 15 amino acids. V shed 0 bases and J shed 5 bases, with 13 bases lying between them. The CDR3 DNA reads TGCGCCAGCAGCTTGGTCCCAGGGGCCTTAGATACGCAGTATTTT. It codes for CASSLVPGALDTQYF. Together with reference TRBV5-1 and TRBJ2-3, the CDR3 gives the full variable domain: KAGVTQTPRYLIKTRGQQVTLSCSPISGHRSVSWYQQTPGQGLQFLFEYFSETQRNKGNFPGRFSGRQFSNSRSEMNVSTLELGDSALYLCASSLVPGALDTQYFGPGTRLTVL.

The gene calls are TRBV29-1 and TRBJ1-1; D remains ambiguous. Trimming pared 7 bases from V and 5 bases from J, leaving 17 bases between. The CDR3 runs to 13 residues. Germline lookup yields CDR1 SQVTM and CDR2 ANQGSEA. CDR3 region: CSGRSVGVTEAFF. As DNA, the CDR3 is TGCAGCGGCCGGTCGGTTGGGGTGACTGAAGCTTTCTTT.

The chain has TRBV21-1 and TRBJ2-2. TRBV21-1 is shown as a pseudogene. The CDR3 has 15 residues. CDR3 bases: TGTGCCAGCAGCAAAAATGCCCCGAACACCGGGGAGCTGTTTTTT. It translates to CASSKNAPNTGELFF.

The chain carries TRBV28 and TRBJ1-1; no firm D call. Germline-derived CDR1 and CDR2 are MDHEN and SYDVKM. V lost 0 bases and J 1 base, leaving 9 bases between the germline ends. The CDR3 loop spans 15 amino acids. CDR3 protein: CASSLWGLGNTEAFF. DNA of the CDR3: TGTGCCAGCAGTTTATGGGGTTTAGGGAACACTGAAGCTTTCTTT.

This chain links TRBV7-7 with TRBJ1-6, with D hard to call. Germline V gene data show CDR1 as SSHAT and CDR2 as FNYEAQ (reference sequence). CDR3 length: 13 residues. V lost 0 bases to trimming and J lost 7 bases, with 4 bases between them. Here the CDR3 reads CASSLAYNSPLHF. The CDR3 nucleotides are TGTGCCAGCAGCTTAGCGTACAATTCACCCCTCCACTTT.

This chain joins TRBV28 and TRBJ2-7; D not certain. Germline assignment: CDR1 MDHEN and CDR2 SYDVKM. CDR3 size: 12 residues. Trimming pared 3 bases from V and 6 bases from J, leaving 9 bases between. In DNA, the CDR3 is TGTGCCAGCAGTTTGACCCTGGGCGAGCAGTACTTC. Encoded protein: CASSLTLGEQYF.

V usage is TRBV28 and J usage is TRBJ2-4; D gene ambiguous. This CDR3 is 16 amino acids long. The ends were cut back, 3 bases at V and 0 bases at J, with 12 bases in the middle. Germline V gene sequence: CDR1 MDHEN, CDR2 SYDVKM. The CDR3 nucleotides read TGTGCCAGCAGTTTTTGGGAAACCGTAGCCAAAAACATTCAGTACTTC. Translating it yields CASSFWETVAKNIQYF.

The gene calls are TRBV18 and TRBJ2-1; tentative D call: TRBD2 (5 bases). Germline lookup yields CDR1 KGHSH and CDR2 LQKENI. Trimming cost V 3 bases and J 10 bases, with 10 bases left between them. The CDR3 has 12 amino acids. The CDR3: CASSPPSREQFF. As DNA, the CDR3 is TGTGCCAGCTCACCTCCTAGCCGGGAGCAGTTCTTC.

The chain uses TRBV18 and TRBJ2-2; no definite D call. CDR3 size: 14 residues. V was shortened by 2 bases and J by 1 base, with 5 bases between the two germline ends. CDR1 is KGHSH and CDR2 is LQKENI in the germline V gene. The CDR3 DNA is TGTGCCAGCTCACCAGGGTTGAACACCGGGGAGCTGTTTTTT. It specifies CASSPGLNTGELFF.

The rearrangement links TRBV19 to TRBJ1-1; 8 bases fit TRBD1. The CDR3 runs to 14 residues. Germline CDR1 is LNHDA and CDR2 is SQIVND (reference sequence). Trimming removed 7 bases from V and 1 base from J; junction bases left unmatched: 5. CDR3 protein: CASIWTGRNTEAFF. The CDR3, as DNA: TGTGCCAGTATCTGGACAGGGAGGAACACTGAAGCTTTCTTT.

CDR3 nucleotide sequence: TGTGCCAGCAGTGAAGGCAACGCCATCGCCGGGGAGCTGTTTTTT. It translates to CASSEGNAIAGELFF. This chain links TRBV6-1 with TRBJ2-2; D ambiguous. The V gene's germline CDR1 is MNHNS and CDR2 SASEGT. Trimming cost V 1 base and J 6 bases, with 12 bases left between them. The CDR3 covers 15 residues.

In this sample, this clone turned up a few times. CDR3 sequence (DNA): TGTGCCAGCAGCTTGATTGAGGCGACTGAAGCTTTCTTT. As protein: CASSLIEATEAFF. The chain recombines TRBV7-3 with TRBJ1-1; no clear D gene. In germline, CDR1 is SGHTA, CDR2 FQGTGA. V was trimmed by 3 bases and J by 5 bases, leaving 10 bases between them. The CDR3 covers 13 residues.

The CDR3 bases are TGTGCCAGCAGTGAATTTTGGGGCGAGGGCACTGAAGCTTTCTTT. It translates to CASSEFWGEGTEAFF. The chain joins TRBV6-1 to TRBJ1-1; D is possibly TRBD1 (5 bases). V lost 2 bases and J lost 4, with 14 bases in between. Germline assignment: CDR1 MNHNS and CDR2 SASEGT. The CDR3 is made up of 15 amino acids.

This chain uses TRBV29-1 with TRBJ1-1; possible D gene TRBD1, 6 bases. Germline CDR1 and CDR2: SQVTM and ANQGSEA. Trimming removed 6 bases at V and 1 base at J, with 15 bases between. The CDR3 extends over 14 amino acids. In DNA form, the CDR3 reads TGCAGCGTGGCCAGTCAGGGGAAGAACACTGAAGCTTTCTTT. Its translation: CSVASQGKNTEAFF.

CDR3 bases: TGTGCCAGCAGCTTAGATCTAGCCTCCTACGAGCAGTACTTC. Encoded protein: CASSLDLASYEQYF. The chain recombines TRBV11-2 with TRBJ2-7; perhaps TRBD2 as D (5 bases). Germline V CDR1 and CDR2: SGHAT, FQNNGV. Trimming shortened V by 0 bases and J by 0 bases, and 6 bases separated the two germline ends. The CDR3 runs to 14 residues.

The rearrangement links TRBV7-7 to TRBJ2-7; 7 nucleotides agree with TRBD2. J lost 4 bases, V lost 2 bases, and 8 bases had no gene match. The germline gives CDR1 SSHAT, CDR2 FNYEAQ (reference sequence). The CDR3 length is 15 residues. The CDR3 nucleotides are TGTGCCAGCAGCTTAATTCTAGCGGAGACATACGAGCAGTACTTC. This codes for CASSLILAETYEQYF.

The chain is built from TRBV10-3 and TRBJ1-2, with 7 bases lining up with TRBD1. Per the germline V gene, CDR1 is ENHRY and CDR2 is SYGVKD. The length of the CDR3 is 14 residues. Unmatched junction bases numbered 8, after V lost 2 bases and J lost 8 bases. CDR3 coding DNA: TGTGCCATCAGTGAGGGGACCGGGACAGAGGGCTACACCTTC. It is translated as CAISEGTGTEGYTF.

The gene calls are TRBV19 and TRBJ1-2; D not resolved. The germline gives CDR1 LNHDA, CDR2 SQIVND (reference sequence). The CDR3 runs to 13 residues. V was cut by 3 bases and J by 3 bases, with 8 bases left in between. The CDR3 region has the DNA TGTGCCAGTAGTATTGTTACGGACTATGGCTACACCTTC. It specifies CASSIVTDYGYTF. The full variable domain, with the rest looked up from reference TRBV19 and TRBJ1-2, is DGGITQSPKYLFRKEGQNVTLSCEQNLNHDAMYWYRQDPGQGLRLIYYSQIVNDFQKGDIAEGYSVSREKKESFPLTVTSAQKNPTAFYLCASSIVTDYGYTFGSGTRLTVV.

The chain is built from TRBV27 and TRBJ1-2; 7 positions agree with TRBD1. The CDR3 consists of 13 residues. CDR1 is MNHEY and CDR2 is SMNVEV in the germline V gene (reference sequence). V dropped 2 bases and J dropped 6; count of bases not matched to a gene: 3. The CDR3 DNA reads as TGTGCCAGCAGTTTACAGGGGGTGGATGGCTACACCTTC. Amino acids: CASSLQGVDGYTF.

This clone was counted a single time. The chain employs TRBV6-1 and TRBJ2-7; 7 bases are a match to TRBD1. The V gene end was trimmed by 6 bases and the J gene end by 0 bases; junction bases not matched to a gene: 2. There are 13 residues in the CDR3. Germline CDR1 reads MNHNS; CDR2 reads SASEGT. In nucleotides, the CDR3 is TGTGCCAGCAGAGGGACAGCCTCCTACGAGCAGTACTTC. It yields the protein CASRGTASYEQYF.